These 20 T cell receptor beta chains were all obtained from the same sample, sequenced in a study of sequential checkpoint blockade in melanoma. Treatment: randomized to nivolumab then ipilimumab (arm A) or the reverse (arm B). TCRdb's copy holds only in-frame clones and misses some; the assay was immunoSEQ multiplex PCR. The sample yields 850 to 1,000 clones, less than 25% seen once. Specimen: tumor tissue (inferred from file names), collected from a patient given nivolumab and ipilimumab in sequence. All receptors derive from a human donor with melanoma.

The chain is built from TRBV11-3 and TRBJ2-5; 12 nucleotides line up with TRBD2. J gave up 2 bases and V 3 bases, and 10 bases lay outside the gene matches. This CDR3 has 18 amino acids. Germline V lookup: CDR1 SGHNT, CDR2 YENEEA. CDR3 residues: CASSLSTSGGRGQETQYF. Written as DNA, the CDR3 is TGTGCCAGCAGCTTGTCAACTAGCGGGGGGAGGGGTCAAGAGACCCAGTACTTC.

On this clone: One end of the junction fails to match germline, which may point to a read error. CDR3: CSVERLAGAPLF. DNA of the CDR3: TGCAGCGTTGAACGACTAGCGGGGGCCCCGCTCTTC. This sequence joins TRBV29-1 and TRBJ2-1; 12 bases align to TRBD2. There are 12 residues in the CDR3. Germline V lookup: CDR1 SQVTM, CDR2 ANQGSEA.

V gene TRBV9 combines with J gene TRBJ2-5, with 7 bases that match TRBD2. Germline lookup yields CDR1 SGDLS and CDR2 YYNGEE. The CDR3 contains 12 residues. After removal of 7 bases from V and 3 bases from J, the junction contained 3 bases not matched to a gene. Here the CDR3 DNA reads TGTGCCAGCGGTCGGGGGGAAGAGACCCAGTACTTC. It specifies CASGRGEETQYF.

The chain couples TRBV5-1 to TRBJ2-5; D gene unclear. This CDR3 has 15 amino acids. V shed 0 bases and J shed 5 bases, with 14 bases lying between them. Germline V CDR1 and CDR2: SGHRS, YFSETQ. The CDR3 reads CASSLESPLGETQYF. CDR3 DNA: TGCGCCAGCAGCTTGGAGTCACCCCTCGGGGAGACCCAGTACTTC.

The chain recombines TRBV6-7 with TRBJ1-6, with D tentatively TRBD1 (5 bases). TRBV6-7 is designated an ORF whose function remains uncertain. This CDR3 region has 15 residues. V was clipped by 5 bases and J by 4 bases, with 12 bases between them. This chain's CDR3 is CASSEQSGYNSPLHF. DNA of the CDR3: TGTGCCAGCAGTGAACAATCAGGGTATAATTCACCCCTCCACTTT.

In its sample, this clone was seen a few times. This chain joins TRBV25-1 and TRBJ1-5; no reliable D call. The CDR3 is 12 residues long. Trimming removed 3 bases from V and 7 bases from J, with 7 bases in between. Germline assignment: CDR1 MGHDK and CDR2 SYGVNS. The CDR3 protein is CASSDGRQPQHF. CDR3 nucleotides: TGTGCCAGCAGTGACGGTCGGCAGCCCCAGCATTTT.

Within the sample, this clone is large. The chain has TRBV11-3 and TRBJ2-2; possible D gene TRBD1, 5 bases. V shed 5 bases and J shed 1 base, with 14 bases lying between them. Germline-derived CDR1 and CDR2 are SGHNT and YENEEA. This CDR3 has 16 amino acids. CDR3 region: CASSPHSGMNTGELFF. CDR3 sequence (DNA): TGTGCCAGCAGCCCTCATTCAGGGATGAACACCGGGGAGCTGTTTTTT. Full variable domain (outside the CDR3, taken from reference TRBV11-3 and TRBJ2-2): EAGVVQSPRYKIIEKKQPVAFWCNPISGHNTLYWYLQNLGQGPELLIRYENEEAVDDSQLPKDRFSAERLKGVDSTLKIQPAELGDSAVYLCASSPHSGMNTGELFFGEGSRLTVL.

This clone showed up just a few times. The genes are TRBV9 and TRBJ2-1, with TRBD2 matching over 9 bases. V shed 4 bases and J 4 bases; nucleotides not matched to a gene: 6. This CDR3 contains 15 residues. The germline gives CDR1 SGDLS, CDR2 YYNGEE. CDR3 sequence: CASSLAGAIYNEQFF. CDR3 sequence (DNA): TGTGCCAGCAGCTTAGCGGGGGCTATATACAATGAGCAGTTCTTC.

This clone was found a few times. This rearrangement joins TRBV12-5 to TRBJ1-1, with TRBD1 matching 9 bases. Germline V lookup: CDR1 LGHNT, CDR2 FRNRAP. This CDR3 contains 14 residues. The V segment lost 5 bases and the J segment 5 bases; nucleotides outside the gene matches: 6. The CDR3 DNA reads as TGTGCTAGTGGTGCCGGGACAGGGCGGACTGAAGCTTTCTTT. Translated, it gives CASGAGTGRTEAFF.

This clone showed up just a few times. The CDR3 is CASRTSSGANVLTF. The CDR3 DNA reads as TGTGCCAGTAGGACTAGTTCTGGGGCCAACGTCCTGACTTTC. The chain carries TRBV19 and TRBJ2-6; maybe TRBD2 (6 bases). This CDR3 has 14 amino acids. Deletions cut 6 bases from V and 1 base from J, with 7 bases between. Germline values: CDR1 LNHDA, CDR2 SQIVND (reference sequence).

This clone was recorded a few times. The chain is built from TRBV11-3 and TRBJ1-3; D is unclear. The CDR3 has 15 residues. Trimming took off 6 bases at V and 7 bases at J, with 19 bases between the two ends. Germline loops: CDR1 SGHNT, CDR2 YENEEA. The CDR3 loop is CASSIGVGSGNTIYF. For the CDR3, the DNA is TGTGCCAGCAGTATCGGAGTCGGGAGCGGGAACACCATATATTTT.

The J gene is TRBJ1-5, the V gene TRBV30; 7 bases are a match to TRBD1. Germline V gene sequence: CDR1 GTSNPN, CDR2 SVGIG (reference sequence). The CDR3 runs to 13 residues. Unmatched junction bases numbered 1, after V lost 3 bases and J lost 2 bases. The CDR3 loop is CAWRTGGNQPQHF. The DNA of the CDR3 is TGTGCCTGGAGAACAGGGGGCAATCAGCCCCAGCATTTT.

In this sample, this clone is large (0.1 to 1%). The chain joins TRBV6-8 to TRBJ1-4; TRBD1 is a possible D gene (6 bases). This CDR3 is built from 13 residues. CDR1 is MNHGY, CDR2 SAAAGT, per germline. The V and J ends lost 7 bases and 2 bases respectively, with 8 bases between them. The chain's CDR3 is CASIGGTNEKLFF. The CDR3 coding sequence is TGTGCCAGCATAGGGGGGACTAATGAAAAACTGTTTTTT.

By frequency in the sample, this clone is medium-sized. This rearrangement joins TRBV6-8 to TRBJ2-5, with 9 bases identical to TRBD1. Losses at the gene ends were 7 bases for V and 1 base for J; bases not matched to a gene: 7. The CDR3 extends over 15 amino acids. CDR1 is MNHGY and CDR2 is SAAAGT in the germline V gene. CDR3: CASKDRGALQETQYF. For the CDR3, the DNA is TGTGCCAGCAAAGACAGGGGGGCCCTCCAAGAGACCCAGTACTTC.

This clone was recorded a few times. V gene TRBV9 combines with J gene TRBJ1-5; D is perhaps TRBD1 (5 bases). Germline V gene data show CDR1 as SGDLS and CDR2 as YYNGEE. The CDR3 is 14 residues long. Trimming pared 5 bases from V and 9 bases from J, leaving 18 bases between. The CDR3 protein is CASSDYSSGGPQHF. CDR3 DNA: TGTGCCAGCAGTGATTATTCATCCGGGGGGCCCCAGCATTTT. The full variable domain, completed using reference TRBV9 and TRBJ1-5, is DSGVTQTPKHLITATGQRVTLRCSPRSGDLSVYWYQQSLDQGLQFLIQYYNGEERAKGNILERFSAQQFPDLHSELNLSSLELGDSALYFCASSDYSSGGPQHFGDGTRLSIL.

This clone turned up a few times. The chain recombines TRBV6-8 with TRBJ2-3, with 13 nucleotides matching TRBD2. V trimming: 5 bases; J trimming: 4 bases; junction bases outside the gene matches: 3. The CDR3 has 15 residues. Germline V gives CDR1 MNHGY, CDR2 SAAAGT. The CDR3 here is CASSDTSGGADTQYF. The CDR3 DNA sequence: TGTGCCAGCAGTGATACTAGCGGGGGGGCAGATACGCAGTATTTT.

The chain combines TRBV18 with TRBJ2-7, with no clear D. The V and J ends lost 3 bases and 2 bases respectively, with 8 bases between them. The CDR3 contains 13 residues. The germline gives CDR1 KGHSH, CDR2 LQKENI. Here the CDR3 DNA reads TGTGCCAGCTCACCTGTCGGCCCCTACGAGCAGTACTTC. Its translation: CASSPVGPYEQYF.

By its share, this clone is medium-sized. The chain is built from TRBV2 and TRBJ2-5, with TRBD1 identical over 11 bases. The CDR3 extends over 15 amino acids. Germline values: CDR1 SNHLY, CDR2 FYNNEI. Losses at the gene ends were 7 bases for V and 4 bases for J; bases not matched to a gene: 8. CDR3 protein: CASIPWDRGRETQYF. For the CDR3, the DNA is TGTGCCAGCATCCCCTGGGACAGGGGGAGAGAGACCCAGTACTTC. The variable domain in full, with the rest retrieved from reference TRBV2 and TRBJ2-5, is EPEVTQTPSHQVTQMGQEVILRCVPISNHLYFYWYRQILGQKVEFLVSFYNNEISEKSEIFDDQFSVERPDGSNFTLKIRSTKLEDSAMYFCASIPWDRGRETQYFGPGTRLLVL.

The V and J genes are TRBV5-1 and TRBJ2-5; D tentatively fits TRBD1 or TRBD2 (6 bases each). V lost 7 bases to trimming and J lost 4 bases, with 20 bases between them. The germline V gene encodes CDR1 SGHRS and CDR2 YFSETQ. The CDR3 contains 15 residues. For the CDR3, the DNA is TGCGCCAGCGCCCTCCGGGGGCGCGAGGGAGAGACCCAGTACTTC. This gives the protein CASALRGREGETQYF.

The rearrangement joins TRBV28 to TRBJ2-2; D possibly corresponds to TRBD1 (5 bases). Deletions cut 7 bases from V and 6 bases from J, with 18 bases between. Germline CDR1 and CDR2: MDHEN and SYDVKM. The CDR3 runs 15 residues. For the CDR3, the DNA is TGTGCCAGCACTCCTGTAGCAGGGTGGTCCGGGGAGCTGTTTTTT. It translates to CASTPVAGWSGELFF.